These 23 T cell receptor beta chains were all obtained from the same sample, sequenced in a study of cytomegalovirus exposure and HLA in healthy donors. Both 60 Vbeta primers and 13 Jbeta primers went into the PCR. Sequencing used immunoSEQ multiplex PCR; TCRdb keeps in-frame clones, though not all of them. The table shows tens of thousands of clones, with less than 80% occurring only once. The sample taken for sequencing was PBMCs. The source of these receptors is a woman aged 45 to 65 in good health and CMV-seronegative.

V is TRBV7-9 and J is TRBJ1-5; D call uncertain. This CDR3 is built from 14 residues. The V end was cut by 5 bases, the J end by 1 base, with 9 bases between. Germline-derived CDR1 and CDR2 are SEHNR and FQNEAQ (reference sequence). Here the CDR3 reads CASSTRGSNQPQHF. In DNA form, the CDR3 reads TGTGCCAGCAGCACCCGAGGGAGCAATCAGCCCCAGCATTTT. The full variable domain, its missing parts supplied by reference TRBV7-9 and TRBJ1-5, is DTGVSQNPRHKITKRGQNVTFRCDPISEHNRLYWYRQTLGQGPEFLTYFQNEAQLEKSRLLSDRFSAERPKGSFSTLEIQRTEQGDSAMYLCASSTRGSNQPQHFGDGTRLSIL.

The rearrangement joins TRBV5-4 to TRBJ1-1; possibly TRBD1 for D (5 bases). CDR3 length: 13 amino acids. V was pared by 5 bases and J by 1 base, with 9 bases between. Germline V gives CDR1 SGHNT, CDR2 YYREEE (reference sequence). CDR3 sequence: CASRTGQNTEAFF. The CDR3 region has the DNA TGTGCCAGCAGAACCGGACAGAACACTGAAGCTTTCTTT.

The J gene is TRBJ2-1, the V gene TRBV2; D perhaps matches TRBD2 (6 bases). The germline gives CDR1 SNHLY, CDR2 FYNNEI. The CDR3 is made up of 15 amino acids. V shed 7 bases and J shed 1 base, with 14 bases lying between them. The CDR3: CASKSGLISYNEQFF. CDR3 DNA sequence: TGTGCCAGCAAGTCGGGACTCATTTCCTACAATGAGCAGTTCTTC.

The V gene is TRBV7-9, the J gene TRBJ2-3; D remains ambiguous. The CDR3 length is 14 residues. Per germline, CDR1 SEHNR and CDR2 FQNEAQ (reference sequence). V dropped 0 bases and J dropped 1 base, with 5 bases sitting between them. The CDR3 nucleotides read TGTGCCAGCAGCTTAGCATCCGGCACAGATACGCAGTATTTT. Translation: CASSLASGTDTQYF.

In DNA, the CDR3 is TGTGCCAGCAGCTTGAGGGGCAGTCGAGACACTGAAGCTTTCTTT. This encodes CASSLRGSRDTEAFF. The V call is TRBV5-4, the J call TRBJ1-1; D might be TRBD1 (5 bases). The V gene's germline CDR1 is SGHNT and CDR2 YYREEE (reference sequence). The V end was cut by 1 base, the J end by 3 bases, with 13 bases between. CDR3 length equals 15 residues.

The V and J genes are TRBV2 and TRBJ2-7; TRBD2 is a possible D gene (6 bases). Trimming took 2 bases from V and 3 from J, leaving 11 bases between them. This CDR3 has 14 amino acids. CDR1 and CDR2 from the germline V gene are SNHLY and FYNNEI. The CDR3 bases are TGTGCCAGCAGTGAAACGCCGACTAGCTACGAGCAGTACTTC. Protein: CASSETPTSYEQYF.

This clone was picked up a small number of times. This CDR3 reads CASSPRLDRVTDTQYF. CDR3 DNA sequence: TGTGCCAGCAGCCCCCGGCTCGACCGGGTCACAGATACGCAGTATTTT. The V call is TRBV7-6, the J call TRBJ2-3; D remains unclear. V was pared by 5 bases and J by 2 bases, with 17 bases between. The CDR3 has 16 residues. The germline gives CDR1 SGHVS, CDR2 FNYEAQ.

CDR3 sequence: CASSLESNRETGELFF. CDR3 sequence (DNA): TGTGCCAGCAGCTTAGAGAGCAACAGGGAAACCGGGGAGCTGTTTTTT. V and J are TRBV7-3 and TRBJ2-2, with D possibly matching TRBD1 (6 bases). This CDR3 is 16 amino acids long. Trimming shortened V by 2 bases and J by 5 bases, and 15 bases separated the two germline ends. Germline V gene data show CDR1 as SGHTA and CDR2 as FQGTGA.

Many counts were recorded for this clone. For the CDR3, the DNA is TGCGCCAGCAGCCAAGCAGGGGCGCGGACTGAAGCTTTCTTT. This codes for CASSQAGARTEAFF. The rearrangement joins TRBV4-3 to TRBJ1-1, with D possibly being TRBD1 (6 bases). This CDR3 spans 14 amino acids. The V gene's germline CDR1 is LGHNA and CDR2 YSLEER. Trimming cost V 1 base and J 5 bases, with 11 bases left between them.

The V call is TRBV30, the J call TRBJ1-4; the match to TRBD1 covers 8 bases. The CDR3 length is 14 residues. The junction had 13 bases not matched to a gene; V was cut back by 8 bases and J by 8 bases. Looked up from germline, CDR1 is GTSNPN and CDR2 is SVGIG (reference sequence). CDR3: CAGTRGQGWEKLFF. Here the CDR3 DNA reads TGTGCCGGCACCCGCGGACAGGGATGGGAAAAACTGTTTTTT.

CDR3 residues: CATSSRSARQVRNEQFF. As DNA, the CDR3 is TGTGCCACCAGCTCCCGTTCGGCCAGACAAGTACGCAATGAGCAGTTCTTC. V gene TRBV15 combines with J gene TRBJ2-1; D not certain. Trimming stripped 5 bases from V and 6 bases from J, with 23 bases between. Per the germline V gene, CDR1 is LNHNV and CDR2 is YYDKDF (reference sequence). This CDR3 is 17 amino acids long.

The DNA of the CDR3 is TGTGCCAGCAGCTTGGCGGGGTCTAACTATGGCTACACCTTC. Protein sequence: CASSLAGSNYGYTF. The genes are TRBV5-6 and TRBJ1-2; D gene unclear. Trimming removed 0 bases at V and 0 bases at J, with 6 bases between. Germline V lookup: CDR1 SGHDT, CDR2 YYEEEE. The CDR3 is 14 amino acids.

In its sample, this clone was seen once. The rearrangement links TRBV28 to TRBJ2-2, with D possibly TRBD1 on 6 matching bases. This CDR3 comprises 13 residues. Germline V gene sequence: CDR1 MDHEN, CDR2 SYDVKM. The ends were cut back, 6 bases at V and 4 bases at J, with 9 bases in the middle. The CDR3 DNA follows: TGTGCCAGCAGCAGGACAGCCACCGGGGAGCTGTTTTTT. It specifies CASSRTATGELFF.

This rearrangement joins TRBV5-4 to TRBJ2-7, with 10 bases that match TRBD2. The CDR3 is 16 amino acids. The junction had 9 bases not matched to a gene; V was cut back by 3 bases and J by 3 bases. Looked up from germline, CDR1 is SGHNT and CDR2 is YYREEE (reference sequence). This CDR3 reads CASSSRPGLASYEQYF. The CDR3 nucleotides read TGTGCCAGCAGCTCTCGACCGGGACTAGCGAGCTACGAGCAGTACTTC.

This chain links TRBV14 with TRBJ1-2; D is uncertain. Trimming stripped 5 bases from V and 4 bases from J, with 14 bases between. Germline V lookup: CDR1 SGHDN, CDR2 FVKESK. This CDR3 spans 14 amino acids. CDR3 amino acids: CASSSYRSGYGYTF. The CDR3 DNA reads as TGTGCCAGCAGCTCTTATCGAAGCGGCTATGGCTACACCTTC.

The chain has TRBV2 and TRBJ2-3, with 8 bases fitting TRBD2. Losses at the gene ends were 4 bases for V and 3 bases for J; bases not matched to a gene: 3. The length of the CDR3 is 14 residues. Germline V CDR1 and CDR2: SNHLY, FYNNEI. Written as DNA, the CDR3 is TGTGCCAGCAGTGCAACTAGCGGAACAGATACGCAGTATTTT. It is translated as CASSATSGTDTQYF.

V is TRBV4-3 and J is TRBJ1-1; D not certain. The CDR3 length is 15 residues. Germline lookup yields CDR1 LGHNA and CDR2 YSLEER. V shed 4 bases and J shed 1 base, with 13 bases lying between them. The CDR3 loop reads CASSRLGAGNTEAFF. As DNA, the CDR3 is TGCGCCAGCAGCCGCTTAGGCGCAGGGAACACTGAAGCTTTCTTT.

This chain uses TRBV7-8 with TRBJ2-7, with 11 positions matching TRBD2. Germline assignment: CDR1 SGHVS and CDR2 FQNEAQ. The CDR3 covers 16 residues. The V and J ends lost 4 bases and 4 bases, in that order; junction bases with no gene match: 9. The CDR3 DNA sequence: TGTGCCAGCAGCTCCCTTCGGCTAGCGGGAGGTTACGAGCAGTACTTC. This sequence encodes CASSSLRLAGGYEQYF. The complete variable domain, with remaining parts taken from reference TRBV7-8 and TRBJ2-7, reads GAGVSQSPRYKVAKRGQDVALRCDPISGHVSLFWYQQALGQGPEFLTYFQNEAQLDKSGLPSDRFFAERPEGSVSTLKIQRTQQEDSAVYLCASSSLRLAGGYEQYFGPGTRLTVT.

The V call is TRBV5-6, the J call TRBJ1-3, with 8 bases lining up with TRBD1. CDR3 length: 15 amino acids. J was trimmed by 1 base and V by 4 bases; bases with no gene match: 4. Per germline, CDR1 SGHDT and CDR2 YYEEEE. The CDR3 loop reads CASSPRGPSGNTIYF. The CDR3 nucleotides read TGTGCCAGCAGCCCCAGGGGGCCTTCTGGAAACACCATATATTTT.

This clone was observed a few times. J is TRBJ1-1 and V is TRBV5-3, with D possibly TRBD1 on 5 matching bases. TRBV5-3 is known as an ORF, though its function is uncertain. Deletions cut 5 bases from V and 5 bases from J, with 13 bases between. This CDR3 is built from 13 residues. The CDR3 sequence: CARRGEGRTEAFF. The CDR3 DNA reads TGTGCCAGAAGGGGGGAGGGGAGAACTGAAGCTTTCTTT.

CDR3 sequence: CASSFMTGHNYGYTF. CDR3 in DNA: TGTGCCAGCAGTTTCATGACAGGGCATAACTATGGCTACACCTTC. The rearrangement joins TRBV28 to TRBJ1-2; TRBD1 matches at 7 bases. The germline V gene has CDR1 MDHEN and CDR2 SYDVKM. This CDR3 has 15 residues. After removal of 3 bases from V and 1 base from J, the junction contained 5 bases not matched to a gene.

This clone has a single count. The chain uses TRBV7-2 and TRBJ2-5, with D possibly TRBD2 on 5 matching bases. The CDR3 totals 14 residues. V was pared by 6 bases and J by 2 bases, with 13 bases between. Germline-derived CDR1 and CDR2 are SGHTA and FQGNSA. The CDR3 DNA sequence: TGTGCCAGCAGTCTCAGCGGACCACAAGAGACCCAGTACTTC. Amino acids: CASSLSGPQETQYF.

This chain links TRBV6-4 with TRBJ2-7; no firm D call. V lost 11 bases and J lost 0, with 11 bases in between. CDR1 and CDR2 from the germline V gene are MRHNA and SNTAGT. The CDR3 sequence is 12 residues long. The CDR3 region has the DNA TGTGCCGTCAGTAGGAGCTCCTACGAGCAGTACTTC. Translation: CAVSRSSYEQYF.